This is a list of T cell receptor beta chains from one sample in a study of blood T cell repertoires in COVID-19. The protocol was immunoSEQ multiplex PCR, while the TCRdb copy is restricted to in-frame clones and leaves out a portion. The table lists over 400,000 clones, around nine tenths of them singletons, with 7.8% in the top ten. Sequenced: peripheral blood. The receptors stem from a woman aged 50 to 60 with COVID-19, enrolled during active disease. CDR3s include the opening cysteine and the closing phenylalanine or tryptophan. Fields, in order: V gene, J gene, CDR3 length, D gene, clone size, CDR3 protein, CDR3 DNA. A D gene is named only where the DNA matches it firmly. Clone size is not always given. Where it is, it says once, few, many or a class for expanded clones.

>TRBV6-5|TRBJ2-7|14|NA|NA
CASSYAAYSYEQYF
TGTGCCAGCAGTTACGCAGCGTACTCCTACGAGCAGTACTTC
>TRBV19|TRBJ1-5|17|TRBD1|NA
CASSMPSRDRNNQPQHF
TGTGCCAGTAGTATGCCCTCTAGGGACAGAAACAATCAGCCCCAGCATTTT
>TRBV5-6|TRBJ2-3|17|TRBD2|NA
CASSLISWGGGLDTQYF
TGTGCCAGCAGCTTGATCTCCTGGGGCGGGGGATTAGATACGCAGTATTTT
>TRBV30|TRBJ2-1|14|TRBD2|NA
CAWSVGGALDEQFF
TGTGCCTGGAGTGTCGGGGGGGCCCTTGATGAGCAGTTCTTC
>TRBV11-1|TRBJ2-7|14|TRBD1|NA
CASSLDRALGEQYF
TGTGCCAGCAGCTTGGACAGGGCCTTGGGGGAGCAGTACTTC
>TRBV5-1|TRBJ1-4|18|NA|NA
CASSFRGGVVGTNEKLFF
TGCGCCAGCAGCTTTAGAGGAGGAGTGGTTGGAACTAATGAAAAACTGTTTTTT
>TRBV5-4|TRBJ2-3|15|NA|NA
CASRGPGLGTDTQYF
TGTGCCAGCAGGGGGCCGGGCCTCGGAACAGATACGCAGTATTTT
>TRBV19|TRBJ1-1|13|TRBD1|NA
CAVDRGMSTEAFF
TGTGCCGTCGACAGGGGGATGAGCACTGAAGCTTTCTTT
>TRBV4-1|TRBJ1-2|14|TRBD1|NA
CASSQDPGGGGYTF
TGCGCCAGCAGCCAAGATCCAGGGGGCGGGGGCTACACCTTC
>TRBV5-6|TRBJ1-3|14|TRBD1|NA
CASSLLRGQYTIYF
TGTGCCAGCAGCTTGCTCAGGGGGCAATACACCATATATTTT
>TRBV4-1|TRBJ1-3|18|NA|NA
CASSQDGVRGASGNTIYF
TGCGCCAGCAGCCAAGATGGGGTCAGGGGAGCATCTGGAAACACCATATATTTT
>TRBV7-9|TRBJ1-1|14|NA|NA
CASSFGSGDTEAFF
TGTGCCAGCAGCTTTGGGTCAGGGGACACTGAAGCTTTCTTT
>TRBV2|TRBJ1-1|12|NA|few
CASSEAYNEAFF
TGTGCCAGCAGTGAAGCGTATAATGAAGCTTTCTTT
>TRBV10-2|TRBJ1-1|18|TRBD1|NA
CASSDTGTGGIQYGEAFF
TGCGCCAGCAGTGATACCGGGACAGGGGGAATTCAGTACGGTGAAGCTTTCTTT
>TRBV19|TRBJ1-6|13|NA|NA
CASSTYSGTTLHF
TGTGCCAGTAGTACTTACTCGGGGACTACCCTCCACTTT
>TRBV6-1|TRBJ1-2|14|NA|NA
CASSEGLRNYGYTF
TGTGCCAGCAGTGAAGGGCTCAGGAACTATGGCTACACCTTC
>TRBV10-3|TRBJ1-2|17|NA|NA
CAISEGTVSSGHYGYTF
TGTGCCATCAGTGAAGGAACAGTCAGTAGTGGCCACTATGGCTACACCTTC
>TRBV5-1|TRBJ2-1|14|TRBD2|NA
CASSPLGGSIAQFF
TGCGCCAGCAGCCCCCTCGGGGGGAGTATCGCTCAGTTCTTC
>TRBV19|TRBJ1-2|15|TRBD1|NA
CASSPQGAGDYGYTF
TGTGCCAGTAGTCCGCAGGGGGCGGGAGACTATGGCTACACCTTC
>TRBV6-2/TRBV6-3|TRBJ2-7|17|NA|once
CASSYLRGRQVTYEQYF
TGTGCCAGCAGTTACCTACGAGGGAGACAGGTGACTTACGAGCAGTACTTC
>TRBV4-1|TRBJ1-1|13|NA|NA
CASSHPSVGEAFF
TGCGCCAGCAGCCACCCATCCGTCGGTGAAGCTTTCTTT
>TRBV19|TRBJ1-5|16|NA|NA
CASTTPQGNGNQPQHF
TGTGCCAGTACAACACCCCAGGGGAATGGCAATCAGCCCCAGCATTTT
>TRBV6-4|TRBJ1-2|14|NA|NA
CASTQFPDSHGYTF
TGTGCCAGCACCCAATTTCCGGACAGCCATGGCTACACCTTC
>TRBV11-3|TRBJ2-1|17|TRBD1|NA
CASSVAGGSVKYNEQFF
TGTGCCAGCAGCGTAGCAGGGGGCAGCGTTAAGTACAATGAGCAGTTCTTC
>TRBV19|TRBJ1-5|15|NA|NA
CASKRKKRSNQPQHF
TGTGCCAGTAAAAGGAAAAAGCGGAGCAATCAGCCCCAGCATTTT
>TRBV11-3|TRBJ1-1|13|NA|NA
CASSLGDSEGAFF
TGTGCCAGCAGCTTAGGTGACTCCGAAGGAGCTTTCTTT
>TRBV6-5|TRBJ1-5|15|NA|NA
CASILGAPGNQPQHF
TGTGCCAGCATCTTGGGGGCGCCGGGCAATCAGCCCCAGCATTTT
>TRBV6-5|TRBJ2-1|14|TRBD1|many
CASSKDRGLNEQFF
TGTGCCAGCAGTAAGGACAGGGGGTTGAATGAGCAGTTCTTC
>TRBV6-5|TRBJ1-3|15|TRBD1|once
CASRWGQGPQDTIYF
TGTGCCAGCAGGTGGGGACAGGGACCCCAGGACACCATATATTTT
>TRBV5-5|TRBJ1-3|15|NA|few
CASSFQFSSGNTIYF
TGTGCCAGCAGCTTCCAGTTCTCCTCTGGAAACACCATATATTTT
>TRBV24-1|TRBJ1-1|15|NA|NA
CATSRGGWGNTEAFF
TGTGCCACCAGTAGGGGTGGGTGGGGGAACACTGAAGCTTTCTTT
>TRBV24-1|TRBJ2-7|14|NA|NA
CATSEPGVSYEQYF
TGTGCCACCAGTGAACCAGGGGTCTCCTACGAGCAGTACTTC
>TRBV5-8|TRBJ2-1|17|NA|NA
CASSPDIKRQISNEQFF
TGTGCCAGCAGCCCTGATATTAAAAGACAGATTTCTAATGAGCAGTTCTTC
>TRBV7-9|TRBJ1-1|11|NA|NA
CASSIPTEAFF
TGTGCCAGCAGCATCCCGACTGAAGCTTTCTTT
>TRBV28|TRBJ1-2|12|NA|NA
CASRAGGRYYTF
TGTGCCAGCAGGGCCGGGGGGCGATACTACACCTTC
>TRBV5-6|TRBJ1-4|19|TRBD1|once
CASSLVDPTSGQGNEKLFF
TGTGCCAGCAGCTTGGTAGATCCTACTTCGGGACAGGGGAATGAAAAACTGTTTTTT
>TRBV6-1|TRBJ2-6|17|TRBD1|NA
CASSEHPGGNGANVLTF
TGTGCCAGCAGTGAACATCCAGGGGGCAATGGGGCCAACGTCCTGACTTTC
>TRBV30|TRBJ1-3|13|NA|NA
CAWLRGPGNTIYF
TGTGCCTGGCTCAGGGGCCCTGGAAACACCATATATTTT
>TRBV10-3|TRBJ1-5|16|NA|NA
CAISGGGLYSNQPQHF
TGTGCCATCAGTGGAGGGGGACTATATAGCAATCAGCCCCAGCATTTT
>TRBV29-1|TRBJ2-7|13|NA|NA
CSVERDGSYEQYF
TGCAGCGTTGAGCGGGACGGCTCCTACGAGCAGTACTTC
>TRBV7-6|TRBJ2-3|19|TRBD1|NA
CASSPGRDSTYPSTDTQYF
TGTGCCAGCAGCCCGGGCCGGGACAGCACCTATCCTAGCACAGATACGCAGTATTTT
>TRBV20-1|TRBJ1-5|15|NA|NA
CSASDPAPGGQPQHF
TGCAGTGCTAGTGATCCGGCACCTGGAGGGCAGCCCCAGCATTTT